This T cell receptor (beta chain) was sequenced in a study of cytomegalovirus exposure and HLA in healthy donors. Assay used: immunoSEQ multiplex PCR; TCRdb lists only in-frame clones, some missing. This sample has more than 60,000 clones, with nearly 98% found just once. The CDR3 has 16 residues. The germline CDR1 and CDR2 sequences are SGDLS and YYNGEE. Losses at the gene ends were 3 bases for V and 5 bases for J; bases not matched to a gene: 8. The receptor's source is a woman under 30 in good health and CMV-seropositive. This chain links TRBV9 with TRBJ2-5, with 12 positions matching TRBD2. The sequenced material came from PBMCs. The CDR3, as DNA: TGTGCCAGCAGCGGCGGGACTAGCGGGTGGGAGGAGACCCAGTACTTC. Its translation is CASSGGTSGWEETQYF. Full variable domain (remainder filled in from reference TRBV9 and TRBJ2-5): DSGVTQTPKHLITATGQRVTLRCSPRSGDLSVYWYQQSLDQGLQFLIQYYNGEERAKGNILERFSAQQFPDLHSELNLSSLELGDSALYFCASSGGTSGWEETQYFGPGTRLLVL.